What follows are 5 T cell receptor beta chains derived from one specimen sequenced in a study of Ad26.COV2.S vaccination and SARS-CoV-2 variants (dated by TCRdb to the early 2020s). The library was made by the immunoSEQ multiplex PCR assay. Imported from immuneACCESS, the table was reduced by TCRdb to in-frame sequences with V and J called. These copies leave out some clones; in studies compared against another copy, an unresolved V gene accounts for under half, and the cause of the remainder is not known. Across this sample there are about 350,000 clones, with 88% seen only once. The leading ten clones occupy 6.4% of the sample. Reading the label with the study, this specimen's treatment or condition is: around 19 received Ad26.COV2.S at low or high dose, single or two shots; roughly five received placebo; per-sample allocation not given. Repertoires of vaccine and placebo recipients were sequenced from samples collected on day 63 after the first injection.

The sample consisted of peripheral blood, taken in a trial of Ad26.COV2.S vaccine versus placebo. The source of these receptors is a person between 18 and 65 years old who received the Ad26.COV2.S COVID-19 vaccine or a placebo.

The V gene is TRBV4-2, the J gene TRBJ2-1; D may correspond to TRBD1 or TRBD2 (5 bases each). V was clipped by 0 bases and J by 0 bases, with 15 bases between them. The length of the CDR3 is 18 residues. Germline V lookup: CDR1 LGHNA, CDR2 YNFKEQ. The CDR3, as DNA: TGTGCCAGCAGCCAAGAACGTCGGGGCCCGAGCTCCTACAATGAGCAGTTCTTC. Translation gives CASSQERRGPSSYNEQFF.

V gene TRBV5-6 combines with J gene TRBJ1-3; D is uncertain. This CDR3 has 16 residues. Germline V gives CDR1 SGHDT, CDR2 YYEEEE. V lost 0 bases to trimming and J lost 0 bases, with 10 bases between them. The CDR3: CASSLVVGSSGNTIYF. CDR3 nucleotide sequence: TGTGCCAGCAGCTTGGTTGTGGGGAGCTCTGGAAACACCATATATTTT.

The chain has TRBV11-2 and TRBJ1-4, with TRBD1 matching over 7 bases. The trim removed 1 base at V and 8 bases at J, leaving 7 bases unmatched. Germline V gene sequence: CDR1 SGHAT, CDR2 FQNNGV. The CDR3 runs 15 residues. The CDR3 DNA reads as TGTGCCAGCAGCTTAGTGGTCAGGGGGTCGGAAAAACTGTTTTTT. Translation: CASSLVVRGSEKLFF. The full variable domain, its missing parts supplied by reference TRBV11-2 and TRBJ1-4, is EAGVAQSPRYKIIEKRQSVAFWCNPISGHATLYWYQQILGQGPKLLIQFQNNGVVDDSQLPKDRFSAERLKGVDSTLKIQPAKLEDSAVYLCASSLVVRGSEKLFFGSGTQLSVL.

This chain's CDR3 is CASSFRTSGTLYGEQFF. CDR3 bases: TGTGCCAGCAGCTTTAGGACTAGCGGCACATTGTACGGTGAGCAGTTCTTC. This chain uses TRBV5-4 with TRBJ2-1, with TRBD2 matching over 10 bases. The CDR3 is made up of 17 amino acids. Germline values: CDR1 SGHNT, CDR2 YYREEE (reference sequence). With 2 bases clipped from V and 9 bases from J, the junction kept 14 bases outside the gene matches.

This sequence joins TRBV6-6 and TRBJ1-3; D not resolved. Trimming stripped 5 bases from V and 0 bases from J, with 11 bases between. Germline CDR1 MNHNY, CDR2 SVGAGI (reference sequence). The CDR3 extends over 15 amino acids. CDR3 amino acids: CASSLPASSGNTIYF. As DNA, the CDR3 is TGTGCCAGCAGTCTTCCGGCTAGCTCTGGAAACACCATATATTTT.